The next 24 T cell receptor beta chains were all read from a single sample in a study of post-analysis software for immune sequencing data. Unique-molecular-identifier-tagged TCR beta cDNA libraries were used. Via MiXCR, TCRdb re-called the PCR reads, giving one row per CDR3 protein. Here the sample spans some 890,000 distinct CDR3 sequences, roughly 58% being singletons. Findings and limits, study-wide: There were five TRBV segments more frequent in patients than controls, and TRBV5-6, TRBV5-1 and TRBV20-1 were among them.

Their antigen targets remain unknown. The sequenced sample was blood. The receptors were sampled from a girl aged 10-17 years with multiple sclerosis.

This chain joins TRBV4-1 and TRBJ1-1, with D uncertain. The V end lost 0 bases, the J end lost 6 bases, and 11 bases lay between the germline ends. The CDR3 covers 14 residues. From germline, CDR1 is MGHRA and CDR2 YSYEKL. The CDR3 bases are TGCGCCAGCAGCCAAGAGCCAGTAAAATCTGAAGCTTTCTTT. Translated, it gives CASSQEPVKSEAFF.

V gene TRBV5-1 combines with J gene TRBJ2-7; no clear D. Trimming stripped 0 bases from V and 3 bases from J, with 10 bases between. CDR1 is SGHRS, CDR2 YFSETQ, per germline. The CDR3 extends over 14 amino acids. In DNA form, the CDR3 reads TGCGCCAGCAGCTTGGCCGGTTTTCTCTACGAGCAGTACGTC. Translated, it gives CASSLAGFLYEQYV.

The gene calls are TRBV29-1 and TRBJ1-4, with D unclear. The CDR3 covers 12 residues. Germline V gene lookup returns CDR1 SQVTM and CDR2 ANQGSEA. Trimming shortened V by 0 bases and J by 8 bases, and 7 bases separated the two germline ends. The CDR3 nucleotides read TGCAGCGTTGAAGAGGGTTGGGAAAAACTGTTTTTT. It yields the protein CSVEEGWEKLFF. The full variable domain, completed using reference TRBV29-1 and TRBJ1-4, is SAVISQKPSRDICQRGTSLTIQCQVDSQVTMMFWYRQQPGQSLTLIATANQGSEATYESGFVIDKFPISRPNLTFSTLTVSNMSPEDSSIYLCSVEEGWEKLFFGSGTQLSVL.

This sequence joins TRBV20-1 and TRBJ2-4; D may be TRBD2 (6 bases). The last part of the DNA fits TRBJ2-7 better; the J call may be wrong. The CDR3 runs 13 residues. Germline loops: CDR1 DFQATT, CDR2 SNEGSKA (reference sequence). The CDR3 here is CSASEPGVGEQYF. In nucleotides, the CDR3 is TGCAGTGCTAGCGAACCGGGGGTAGGCGAGCAGTACTTC.

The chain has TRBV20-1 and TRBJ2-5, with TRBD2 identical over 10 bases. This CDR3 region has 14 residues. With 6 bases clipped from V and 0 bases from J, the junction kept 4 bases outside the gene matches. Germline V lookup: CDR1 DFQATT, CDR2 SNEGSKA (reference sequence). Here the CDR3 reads CSALGLADQETQYF. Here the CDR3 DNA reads TGCAGTGCCCTCGGACTAGCGGACCAAGAGACCCAGTACTTC.

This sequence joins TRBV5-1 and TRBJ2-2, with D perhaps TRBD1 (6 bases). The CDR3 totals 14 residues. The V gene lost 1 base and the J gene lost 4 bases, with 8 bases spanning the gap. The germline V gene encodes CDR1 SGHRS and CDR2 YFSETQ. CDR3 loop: CASSLMGATGELFF. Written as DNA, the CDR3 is TGCGCCAGCAGCTTGATGGGGGCCACCGGGGAGCTGTTTTTT.

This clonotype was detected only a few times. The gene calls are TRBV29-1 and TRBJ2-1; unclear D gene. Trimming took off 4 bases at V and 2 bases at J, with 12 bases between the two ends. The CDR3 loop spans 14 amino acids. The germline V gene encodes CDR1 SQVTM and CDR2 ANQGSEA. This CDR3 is CSVGVDPPYNEQFF. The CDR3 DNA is TGCAGCGTTGGGGTCGACCCCCCCTACAATGAGCAGTTCTTC.

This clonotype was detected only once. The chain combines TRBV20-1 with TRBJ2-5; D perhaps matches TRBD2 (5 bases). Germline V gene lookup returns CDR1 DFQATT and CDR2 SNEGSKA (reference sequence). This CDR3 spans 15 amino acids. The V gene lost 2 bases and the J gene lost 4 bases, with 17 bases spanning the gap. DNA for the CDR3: TGCAGTGCTAGAAGGGTCAGGAGGAGTGCAGAGACCCAGTACTTC. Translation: CSARRVRRSAETQYF.

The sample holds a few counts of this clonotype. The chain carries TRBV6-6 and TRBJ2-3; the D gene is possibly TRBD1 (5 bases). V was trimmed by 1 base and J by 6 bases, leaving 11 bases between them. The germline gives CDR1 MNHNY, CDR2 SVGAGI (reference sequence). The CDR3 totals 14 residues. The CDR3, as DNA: TGTGCCAGCAGTTACTTAGCAGGGCCCGATACGCAGTATTTT. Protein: CASSYLAGPDTQYF.

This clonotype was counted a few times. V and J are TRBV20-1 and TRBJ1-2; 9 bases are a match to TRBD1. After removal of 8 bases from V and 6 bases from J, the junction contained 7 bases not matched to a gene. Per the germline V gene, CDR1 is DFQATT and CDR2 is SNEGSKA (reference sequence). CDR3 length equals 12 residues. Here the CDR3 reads CSTSGTGNGYTF. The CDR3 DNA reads TGCAGTACCTCCGGGACAGGGAATGGCTACACCTTC.

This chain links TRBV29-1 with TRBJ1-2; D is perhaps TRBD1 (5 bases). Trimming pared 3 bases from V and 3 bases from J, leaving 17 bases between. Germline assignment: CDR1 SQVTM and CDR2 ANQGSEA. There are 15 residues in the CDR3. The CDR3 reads CSVDLGQGRHYGYTF. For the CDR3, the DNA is TGCAGCGTTGATTTGGGGCAGGGCAGACACTATGGCTACACCTTC.

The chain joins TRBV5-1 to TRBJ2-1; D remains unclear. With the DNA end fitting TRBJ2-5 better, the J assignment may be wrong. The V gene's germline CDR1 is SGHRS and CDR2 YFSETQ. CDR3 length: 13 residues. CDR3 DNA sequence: TGCGCCAGCAGACCCGCCTACCGAGAGACCCAGTACTTC. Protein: CASRPAYRETQYF.

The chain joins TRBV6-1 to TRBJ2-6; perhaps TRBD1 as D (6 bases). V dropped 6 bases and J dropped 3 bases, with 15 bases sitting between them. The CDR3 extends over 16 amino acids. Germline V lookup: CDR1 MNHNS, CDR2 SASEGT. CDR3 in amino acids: CASSHQGFSGANVLTF. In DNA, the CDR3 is TGTGCCAGCAGCCACCAGGGGTTCAGTGGGGCCAACGTCCTGACTTTC.

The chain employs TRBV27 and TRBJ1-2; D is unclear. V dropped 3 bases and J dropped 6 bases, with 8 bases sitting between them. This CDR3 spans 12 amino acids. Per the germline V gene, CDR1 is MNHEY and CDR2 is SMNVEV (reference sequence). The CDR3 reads CASSFQGHGYTF. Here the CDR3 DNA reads TGTGCCAGCAGTTTTCAAGGGCATGGCTACACCTTC.

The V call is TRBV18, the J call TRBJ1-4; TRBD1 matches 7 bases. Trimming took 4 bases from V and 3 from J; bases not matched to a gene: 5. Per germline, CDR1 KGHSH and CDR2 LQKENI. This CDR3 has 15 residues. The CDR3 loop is CASSLNRGANEKLFF. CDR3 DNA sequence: TGTGCCAGCTCACTTAACAGGGGTGCTAATGAAAAACTGTTTTTT.

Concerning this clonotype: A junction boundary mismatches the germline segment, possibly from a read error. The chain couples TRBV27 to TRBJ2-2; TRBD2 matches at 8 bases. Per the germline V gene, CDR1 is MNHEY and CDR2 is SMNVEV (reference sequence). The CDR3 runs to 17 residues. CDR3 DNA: TGCGCCAGCAGTTTAGGTCAGACTAGCGTATTTACCGGGGAGCTGTTTTTT. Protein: CASSLGQTSVFTGELFF.

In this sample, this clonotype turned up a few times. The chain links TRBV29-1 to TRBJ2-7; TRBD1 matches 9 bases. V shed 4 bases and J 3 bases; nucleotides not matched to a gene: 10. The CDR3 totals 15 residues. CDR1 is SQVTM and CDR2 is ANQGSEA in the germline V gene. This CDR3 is CSVAGQGSTYYEQYF. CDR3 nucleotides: TGCAGCGTTGCCGGACAGGGGTCTACCTACTACGAGCAGTACTTC.

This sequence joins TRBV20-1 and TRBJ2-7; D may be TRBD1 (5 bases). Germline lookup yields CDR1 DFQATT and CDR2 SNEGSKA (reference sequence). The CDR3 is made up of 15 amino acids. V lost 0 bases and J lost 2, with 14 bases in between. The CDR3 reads CSAREEGAGPYEQYF. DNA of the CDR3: TGCAGTGCTAGAGAAGAAGGGGCAGGGCCCTACGAGCAGTACTTC.

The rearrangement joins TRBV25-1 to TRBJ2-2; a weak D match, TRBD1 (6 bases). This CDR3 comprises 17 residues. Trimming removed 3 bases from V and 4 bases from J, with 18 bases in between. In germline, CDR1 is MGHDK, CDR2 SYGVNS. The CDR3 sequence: CASSDRRTAAGTGELFF. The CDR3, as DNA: TGTGCCAGCAGTGATAGGAGGACAGCCGCGGGCACCGGGGAGCTGTTTTTT.

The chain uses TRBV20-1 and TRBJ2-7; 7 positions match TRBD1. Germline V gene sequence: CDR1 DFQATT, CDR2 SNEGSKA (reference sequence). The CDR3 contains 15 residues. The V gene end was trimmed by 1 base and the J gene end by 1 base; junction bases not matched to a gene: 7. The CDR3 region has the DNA TGCAGTGCTAGAGGGGGGACAGCTCCTTCCTACGAGCAGTACTTC. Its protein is CSARGGTAPSYEQYF.

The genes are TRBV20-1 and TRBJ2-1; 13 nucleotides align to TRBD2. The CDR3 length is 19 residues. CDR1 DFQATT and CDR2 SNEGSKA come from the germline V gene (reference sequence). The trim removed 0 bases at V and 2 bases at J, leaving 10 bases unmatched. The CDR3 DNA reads TGCAGTGCTAGAGATCCGCGGACTAGCGGGAGTAGCACCTACAATGAGCAGTTCTTC. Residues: CSARDPRTSGSSTYNEQFF.

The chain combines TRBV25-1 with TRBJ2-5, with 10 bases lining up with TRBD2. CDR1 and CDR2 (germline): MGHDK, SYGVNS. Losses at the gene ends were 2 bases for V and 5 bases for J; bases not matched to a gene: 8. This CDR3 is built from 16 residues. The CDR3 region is CASSEGLAGVLETQYF. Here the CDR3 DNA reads TGTGCCAGCAGTGAAGGGCTAGCGGGAGTTCTTGAGACCCAGTACTTC.

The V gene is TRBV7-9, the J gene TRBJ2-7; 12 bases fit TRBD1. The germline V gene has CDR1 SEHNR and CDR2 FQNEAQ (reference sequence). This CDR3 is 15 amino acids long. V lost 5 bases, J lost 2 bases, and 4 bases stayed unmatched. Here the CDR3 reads CASSRGTGGPYEQYF. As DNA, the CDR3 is TGTGCCAGCAGCCGAGGGACAGGGGGCCCCTACGAGCAGTACTTC.

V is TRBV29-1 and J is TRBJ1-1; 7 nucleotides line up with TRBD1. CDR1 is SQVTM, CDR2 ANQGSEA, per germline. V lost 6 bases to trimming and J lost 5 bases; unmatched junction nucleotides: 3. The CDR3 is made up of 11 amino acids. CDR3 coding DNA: TGCAGCGTCCAGACAGGGACTGAAGCTTTCTTT. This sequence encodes CSVQTGTEAFF. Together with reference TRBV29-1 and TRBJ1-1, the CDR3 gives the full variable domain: SAVISQKPSRDICQRGTSLTIQCQVDSQVTMMFWYRQQPGQSLTLIATANQGSEATYESGFVIDKFPISRPNLTFSTLTVSNMSPEDSSIYLCSVQTGTEAFFGQGTRLTVV.